This T cell receptor beta chain was identified during a study of T-cell memory formation after mild COVID-19. Study-level background: Clusters were largely donor specific. Study-wide results and caveats: Chiefly within CM and EM were the contracting CD4+ clones; CD8+ ones were within EMRA.

Looked up from germline, CDR1 is SGHRS and CDR2 is YFSETQ. The CDR3 length is 15 residues. The V gene end was trimmed by 4 bases and the J gene end by 5 bases; junction bases not matched to a gene: 8. The sample holds a few counts of this clonotype. Antigen unknown. The authors produced TCR alpha and TCR beta cDNA libraries with sample barcodes and UMIs by 5'RACE using constant-segment primers. TCRdb itself ran the 5' RACE reads through MiXCR, one entry per CDR3 protein. The sample holds fewer than 600,000 distinct CDR3 sequences, approximately 21% seen once. Sequenced: PBMCs or a T cell subset sorted from them (not recorded which). This receptor was identified in an adult woman who had mild COVID-19 (a few samples of this study predate the infection). Cell type and time point are not known. The chain employs TRBV5-1 and TRBJ1-2, with 10 bases that match TRBD1. This CDR3 is CASSQTGQGEYGYTF. DNA for the CDR3: TGCGCCAGCAGCCAAACAGGACAGGGGGAGTATGGCTACACCTTC. Using reference TRBV5-1 and TRBJ1-2 for the parts outside the CDR3, the full variable domain is KAGVTQTPRYLIKTRGQQVTLSCSPISGHRSVSWYQQTPGQGLQFLFEYFSETQRNKGNFPGRFSGRQFSNSRSEMNVSTLELGDSALYLCASSQTGQGEYGYTFGSGTRLTVV.